This TCR beta chain was documented in a study of T cells in Graves' hyperthyroidism and ophthalmopathy. V was cut by 0 bases and J by 0 bases, with 20 bases left in between. The CDR3 has 19 residues. CDR1 MNHEY and CDR2 SVGAGI come from the germline V gene. Stable disease denoted Graves' hyperthyroidism without ophthalmopathy progression within 18 months. Patients between 18 and 65 years old had hyperthyroidism, newly diagnosed and lasting under 2 months. This sample holds PBMCs from approximately 9 ml fresh peripheral blood. TCR beta CDR3 regions were amplified from RNA transcripts. The TCR CDR3 was amplified in a first-round RT-PCR using the HTBI primer set. TCRdb ran MiXCR on the multiplex PCR reads and lists one entry per CDR3 protein. The sample records 200,000 or so distinct CDR3 sequences, less than 20% being singletons. Findings and caveats of the study: Researchers report that a 13 V-J model separated ophthalmopathy from stable hyperthyroidism.

In its sample, this clonotype was seen many times. Its matching antigen is unknown. V gene TRBV6-5 combines with J gene TRBJ1-1; D is undetermined. The specimen sequenced was blood. The sequence was collected from a woman aged 45-59 years with Graves' hyperthyroidism. The DNA for the CDR3 is TGTGCCAGCAGTTACTCCTCTTTTCCCTCGACAAGTATGAACACTGAAGCTTTCTTT. This codes for CASSYSSFPSTSMNTEAFF.